Here is one T cell receptor beta chain with its context. As yet, its antigen is unknown. Amplification of TRBV12-4/TRBJ1-2 clonotypes used adaptor-ligated barcode primers. TCRdb re-called the multiplex PCR reads with MiXCR, one entry per CDR3 protein. Of some 590 distinct CDR3 sequences in the sample, approximately 23% are singletons; the top ten hold 20%. The study, taken as a whole, reports: In terms of TCR gene usage, tumor memory CD4+ T cells clustered together with blood and lymph node memory CD4+ cells, as well as with lymph node naive CD4+ cells.

Purified naive CD4+ T cells were depleted of CD25+ Tregs. CDR3 length equals 14 residues. V was clipped by 7 bases and J by 5 bases, with 17 bases between them. The receptor's source is a female donor with breast cancer. The sequencing input was naive CD4+ T cells sorted from blood. The subset: naive CD4+ T cells, CD4+CD45RA+CD25-. The V gene is TRBV12-3 or TRBV12-4, the J gene TRBJ1-2; TRBD1 might be the D (5 bases). CDR3 sequence: CASTLIQDSYGYTF. The DNA of the CDR3 is TGTGCCAGCACCCTCATACAAGACAGTTATGGCTACACCTTC.